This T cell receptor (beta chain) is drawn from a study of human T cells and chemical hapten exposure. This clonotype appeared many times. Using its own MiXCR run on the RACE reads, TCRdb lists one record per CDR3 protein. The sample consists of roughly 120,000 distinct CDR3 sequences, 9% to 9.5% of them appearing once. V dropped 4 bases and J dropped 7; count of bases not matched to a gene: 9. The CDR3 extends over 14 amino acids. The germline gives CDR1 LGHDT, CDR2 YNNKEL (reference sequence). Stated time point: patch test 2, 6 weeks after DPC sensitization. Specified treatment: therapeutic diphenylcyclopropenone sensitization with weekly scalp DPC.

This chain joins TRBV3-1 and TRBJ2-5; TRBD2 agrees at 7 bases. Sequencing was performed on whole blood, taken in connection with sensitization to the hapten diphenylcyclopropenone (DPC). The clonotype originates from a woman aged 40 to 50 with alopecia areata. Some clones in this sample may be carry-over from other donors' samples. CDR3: CASSRPGTGGTQYF. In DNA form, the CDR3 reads TGTGCCAGCAGCCGTCCCGGGACGGGGGGGACCCAGTACTTC.